This is a list of T cell receptor beta chains from one sample in a study of T cells after yellow fever vaccination. TCRdb redid the calling of the 5' RACE reads with MiXCR, one entry per CDR3 protein. The data show some 390,000 distinct CDR3 sequences, roughly 6.1% seen once. Here the sequenced sample was PBMCs, taken 5 days after the yellow fever booster vaccination. The receptors were gathered from a young man who received the YFV17D yellow fever vaccine. The CDR3 runs from the conserved cysteine through the conserved F or W. A D gene is named only where the DNA matches it firmly. Rows give clone size only sometimes, using once, few, many, or a class for an expanded clone.

CDR3 DNA	CDR3 protein	V gene	J gene	clone size	D gene
TGTGCCAGCAGCTTAGTGTTGACTAGCGGGAGTGAGTACGAGCAGTACTTC	CASSLVLTSGSEYEQYF	TRBV7-2	TRBJ2-7	few	TRBD2
TGTGCCACCAGTAGCCCAGGGGGCGCGAATAATAAGCAGTACTTC	CATSSPGGANNKQYF	TRBV24-1	TRBJ2-7	.	TRBD1
TGCTGTGCTAGAGACCCTTCTAGCGGGAGCACAGATACGCAGTATTTT	CCARDPSSGSTDTQYF	TRBV20-1	TRBJ2-3	.	TRBD2
TGTGCCAGCAGTGAGACGCGAGGGGGGCACACTGAAGCTTTCTTT	CASSETRGGHTEAFF	TRBV25-1	TRBJ1-1	.	.
TGTGCCAGCACTCCCGGGACAACCTATGGCTACACCTTC	CASTPGTTYGYTF	TRBV6-1	TRBJ1-2	.	.
TGCGCCAGCAGCTCGATAGCGGGAGGTAACAATGAGCAGTTCTTC	CASSSIAGGNNEQFF	TRBV5-1	TRBJ2-1	many	TRBD2
TGTGCCAGCAGCCCCGGGACAGGGGGCATAGGAGCTTTCTTT	CASSPGTGGIGAFF	TRBV7-2	TRBJ1-1	few	TRBD1
TGTGCCAGCTCACCACAGCGGGAGAGCACCGGGGAGCTGTTTTTT	CASSPQRESTGELFF	TRBV18	TRBJ2-2	many	TRBD2
TGTGCCAGCAGTTTAGACACTTCCAGTGAGCAGTTCTTC	CASSLDTSSEQFF	TRBV12-3/TRBV12-4	TRBJ2-1	few	.
TGTGCCAGCAGTACCCAAAAGATGGGCAAGGAGACCCAGTACTTC	CASSTQKMGKETQYF	TRBV6-1	TRBJ2-5	.	.
TGCGCCAGCAGCGCGGGACGAGAAGCAGATACGCAGTATTTT	CASSAGREADTQYF	TRBV5-1	TRBJ2-3	many	.
TGTGCCAGCAGCTTAGATCGGGCCGGGGATACGCAGTATTTT	CASSLDRAGDTQYF	TRBV7-9	TRBJ2-3	many	.
TGTGCCAGTAGCACCGGGGGGGGACGGGGCACTGAAGCTTTCTTT	CASSTGGGRGTEAFF	TRBV19	TRBJ1-1	few	.
TGTGCCATTCTGAACACTGAAGCTTTCTTT	CAILNTEAFF	TRBV7-6	TRBJ1-1	many	.
TGCAGCGTTGTAGGCCCGTGGAATGAGCAGTTCTTC	CSVVGPWNEQFF	TRBV29-1	TRBJ2-1	many	.
TGTGCCAGCAGCCCCCCCCCGGGAAAGACCCAGTACTTC	CASSPPPGKTQYF	TRBV7-2	TRBJ2-5	many	.
TGTGCCAGCAGTTATCCCACTAGCGGGAGTTACAATGAGCAGTTCTTC	CASSYPTSGSYNEQFF	TRBV6-5	TRBJ2-1	few	TRBD2
TGTGCCAGCAGGTCAGGGGGCGTCACCGGGGAGCTGTTTTTT	CASRSGGVTGELFF	TRBV28	TRBJ2-2	few	TRBD1
TGTGCCAGCAGCTTAGTAGCGGGAGGGCCTCAGGATGAGCAGTTCTTC	CASSLVAGGPQDEQFF	TRBV7-8	TRBJ2-1	many	TRBD2
TGTGCCATCAGTGAGCCGGGACGCGCCGGAAACAATGAGCAGTTCTTC	CAISEPGRAGNNEQFF	TRBV10-3	TRBJ2-1	few	.
TGTGCCAGCAGTTACTCCCCGGGCTCCTACGAGCAGTACTTC	CASSYSPGSYEQYF	TRBV6-5	TRBJ2-7	.	.
TGCACCAGCAGCCAAGATCGTAGCGGACCGTTCTTC	CTSSQDRSGPFF	TRBV1	TRBJ2-1	.	.
TGCGCCAGCAGCGGGTCGGGGTCCTACAATGAGCAGTTCTTC	CASSGSGSYNEQFF	TRBV5-1	TRBJ2-1	many	.
TGCAGTGCTAGAGTCTCGAAGCGACTAAATGAGCAGTTCTTC	CSARVSKRLNEQFF	TRBV20-1	TRBJ2-1	few	.
TGTGCCACCACTCATGGGGCCTGTTCGGCAGGGTGGCACACTGAAGCTTTCTTT	CATTHGACSAGWHTEAFF	TRBV24-1	TRBJ1-1	few	.
TGCAGTGCTATGCCGGGACAGGGTTTCACTGAAGCTTTCTTT	CSAMPGQGFTEAFF	TRBV20-1	TRBJ1-1	.	TRBD1
TGTGCCAGCAGTTACCAGGGGACCTACGAGCAGTACTTC	CASSYQGTYEQYF	TRBV6-5	TRBJ2-7	many	.
TGCAGTGCTAGTGCCGCGCCGGGACACATCAATCAGCCCCAGCATTTT	CSASAAPGHINQPQHF	TRBV20-1	TRBJ1-5	many	.
TGCGCCAGCAGAGTAGGGACAGGGAAGAATGAGCAGTTCTTC	CASRVGTGKNEQFF	TRBV5-1	TRBJ2-1	many	TRBD1
TGCAGCGGCGGCTACCGGGAGGGCACAGATACGCAGTATTTT	CSGGYREGTDTQYF	TRBV29-1	TRBJ2-3	.	TRBD2
TGTGCCAGCTGCCCGAATAACCCCAGTTACAATGAGCAGTTCTTC	CASCPNNPSYNEQFF	TRBV6-2/TRBV6-3	TRBJ2-1	few	.
TGTGCCAGCAGTTCCTCTTCGGGCTGGGGCGAGCAGTACTTC	CASSSSSGWGEQYF	TRBV12-3/TRBV12-4	TRBJ2-7	many	.
TGTGCCAGCAGCCAAGTGACCTACGAGCAGTACTTC	CASSQVTYEQYF	TRBV14	TRBJ2-7	many	.
TGTGCCAGCAGCCCGGGAACAGGGTTTGATACGCAGTATTTT	CASSPGTGFDTQYF	TRBV7-2	TRBJ2-3	few	.
TGTGCCAGCAGTTTAGCTTCTCTAGCGGAGACCCAGTACTTC	CASSLASLAETQYF	TRBV12-3/TRBV12-4	TRBJ2-5	many	.
TGTGCCACCAGCAGAGACGTAACGAACACCGGGGAGCTGTTTTTT	CATSRDVTNTGELFF	TRBV15	TRBJ2-2	few	.
TGTGCCAGCAGCTTATGGTTTAGCGGGTACGACACCGGGGAGCTGTTTTTT	CASSLWFSGYDTGELFF	TRBV7-2	TRBJ2-2	few	TRBD2
TGTGCCAGCACCCTCGGGAGTTCCTACAATGAGCAGTTCTTC	CASTLGSSYNEQFF	TRBV3-1	TRBJ2-1	.	.
TGTGCCAGCAGCTTTGGACAGGGTTGGACCGGGGAGCTGTTTTTT	CASSFGQGWTGELFF	TRBV7-2	TRBJ2-2	.	TRBD1
TGCAGTGCTAGAGGAGCGCGTAGGCGGGCCGGGGAGCTGTTTTTT	CSARGARRRAGELFF	TRBV20-1	TRBJ2-2	many	.
TGTGCCAGCGGCTCCTCCGCAGGGCGCAAGACCCAGTACTTC	CASGSSAGRKTQYF	TRBV9	TRBJ2-5	few	.
TGTGCCAGCAGCTTAGGCCGAGCGGGGATGGAGACCCAGTACTTC	CASSLGRAGMETQYF	TRBV7-2	TRBJ2-5	few	TRBD2
TGTGCCAGCAGTTACTCGCGACAGGGAAACACCGGGGAGCTGTTTTTT	CASSYSRQGNTGELFF	TRBV6-5	TRBJ2-2	.	TRBD1
TGCAGTGCTATCCTCGGAGATAGCAATCAGCCCCAGCATTTT	CSAILGDSNQPQHF	TRBV20-1	TRBJ1-5	.	.
TGTGCCTGGAGTGTACTGGCTAGTCCTGTTTACAATGAGCAGTTCTTC	CAWSVLASPVYNEQFF	TRBV30	TRBJ2-1	.	.
TGCGCCAGCAGCCCCTCAGCGGGTCTTAGCACAGATACGCAGTATTTT	CASSPSAGLSTDTQYF	TRBV5-1	TRBJ2-3	many	.
TGTGCCAGCAGTCCTCACGCGGGCACAGATACGCAGTATTTT	CASSPHAGTDTQYF	TRBV28	TRBJ2-3	many	.
TGTGCCAGCAGTTCCGGCGGTGTAAGTCGCGAGCAGTTCTTC	CASSSGGVSREQFF	TRBV12-3/TRBV12-4	TRBJ2-1	few	.
TGTGCCACCAGCAGAGATGGAAGGGAGACCCAGTACTTC	CATSRDGRETQYF	TRBV15	TRBJ2-5	.	.
TGTGCCACCAGTGATTTGAACGTTAACTACAATGAGCAGTTCTTC	CATSDLNVNYNEQFF	TRBV24-1	TRBJ2-1	many	.
TGCAGTGTAGGGACTAGCTACTACGAGCAGTACTTC	CSVGTSYYEQYF	TRBV20-1	TRBJ2-7	.	TRBD2
TGTGCCAGCAGCTTCGGCAAAGAGACCCAGTACTTC	CASSFGKETQYF	TRBV7-2	TRBJ2-5	many	.
TGTGCCATCAGTGGGGCCGGAGACAGGATTAGCACAGATACGCAGTATTTT	CAISGAGDRISTDTQYF	TRBV10-3	TRBJ2-3	few	.
TGTGCCAGCAGCTTTCCAGCGGGAGTCGGAAGCACCGGGGAGCTGTTTTTT	CASSFPAGVGSTGELFF	TRBV11-2	TRBJ2-2	.	TRBD2
TGTGCCAGCAGCCCCCAGGCGGGACCTTTCAACACCGGGGAGCTGTTTTTT	CASSPQAGPFNTGELFF	TRBV27	TRBJ2-2	few	.
TGTGCCAGCAGTCCCCCCTTGAACACCGGGGAGCTGTTTTTT	CASSPPLNTGELFF	TRBV12-3/TRBV12-4	TRBJ2-2	many	.
TGTGCCAGCAGGACTAGCGGGGACGGGAATGAGCAGTTCTTC	CASRTSGDGNEQFF	TRBV6-2/TRBV6-3	TRBJ2-1	few	TRBD2
TGCAGTGCCAGACACCGACTAGCAGATTACAATGAGCAGTTCTTC	CSARHRLADYNEQFF	TRBV20-1	TRBJ2-1	few	TRBD2